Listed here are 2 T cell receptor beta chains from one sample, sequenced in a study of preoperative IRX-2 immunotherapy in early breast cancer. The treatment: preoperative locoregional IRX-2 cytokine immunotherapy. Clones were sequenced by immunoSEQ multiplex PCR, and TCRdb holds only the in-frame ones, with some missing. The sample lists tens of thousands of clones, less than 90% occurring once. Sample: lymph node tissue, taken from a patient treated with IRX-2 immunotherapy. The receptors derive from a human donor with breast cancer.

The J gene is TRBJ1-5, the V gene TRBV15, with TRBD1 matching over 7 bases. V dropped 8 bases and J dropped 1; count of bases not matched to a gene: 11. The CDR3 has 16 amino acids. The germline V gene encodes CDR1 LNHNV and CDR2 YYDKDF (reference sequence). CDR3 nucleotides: TGTGCCACCCAGGGGGACTCGGTCGGGAGCAATCAGCCCCAGCATTTT. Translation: CATQGDSVGSNQPQHF.

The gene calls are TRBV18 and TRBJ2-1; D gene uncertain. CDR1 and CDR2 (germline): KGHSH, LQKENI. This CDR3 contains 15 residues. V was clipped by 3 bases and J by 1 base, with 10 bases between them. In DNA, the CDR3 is TGTGCCAGCTCACCCTCAGACCATTCCTACAATGAGCAGTTCTTC. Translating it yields CASSPSDHSYNEQFF. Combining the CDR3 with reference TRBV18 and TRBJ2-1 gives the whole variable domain NAGVMQNPRHLVRRRGQEARLRCSPMKGHSHVYWYRQLPEEGLKFMVYLQKENIIDESGMPKERFSAEFPKEGPSILRIQQVVRGDSAAYFCASSPSDHSYNEQFFGPGTRLTVL.